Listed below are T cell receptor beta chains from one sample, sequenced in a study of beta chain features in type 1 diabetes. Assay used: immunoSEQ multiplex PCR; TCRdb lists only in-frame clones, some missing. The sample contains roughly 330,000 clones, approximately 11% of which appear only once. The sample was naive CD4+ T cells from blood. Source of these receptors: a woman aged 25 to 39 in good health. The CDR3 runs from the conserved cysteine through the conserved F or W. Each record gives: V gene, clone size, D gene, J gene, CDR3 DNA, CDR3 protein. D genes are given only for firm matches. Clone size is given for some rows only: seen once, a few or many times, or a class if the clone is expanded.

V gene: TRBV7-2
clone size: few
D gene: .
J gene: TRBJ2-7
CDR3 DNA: TGTGCCAGCAGTTCCCCCCCACAGGGTACCTACGAGCAGTACTTC
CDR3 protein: CASSSPPQGTYEQYF

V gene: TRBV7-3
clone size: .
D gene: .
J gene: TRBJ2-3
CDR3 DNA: TGTGCCAGCAGCTTAACGGAGAGCACAGATACGCAGTATTTT
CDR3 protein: CASSLTESTDTQYF

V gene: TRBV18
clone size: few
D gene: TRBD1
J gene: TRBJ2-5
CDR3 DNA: TGTGCCAGCTCGCGGACAGGGCCCCAAGAGACCCAGTACTTC
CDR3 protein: CASSRTGPQETQYF

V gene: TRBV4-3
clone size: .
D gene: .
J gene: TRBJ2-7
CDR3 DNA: TGCGCCAGCAGCCAAGATCCCCAGCTAGGTAGAAACGAGCAGTACTTC
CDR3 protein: CASSQDPQLGRNEQYF

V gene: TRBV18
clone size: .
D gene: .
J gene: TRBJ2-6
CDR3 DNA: TGTGCCAGCTCACCAATGGTCGTGACAGGGGCCAACGTCCTGACTTTC
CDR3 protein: CASSPMVVTGANVLTF

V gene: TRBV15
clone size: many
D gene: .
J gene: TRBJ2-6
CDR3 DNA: TGTGCCACCGGGTTAGGGGCCGGGGCCAACGTCCTGACTTTC
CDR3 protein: CATGLGAGANVLTF

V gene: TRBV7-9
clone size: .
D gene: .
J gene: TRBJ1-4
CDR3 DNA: TGTGCCAGCAGCTTCCGGGACAACGAAAAACTGTTTTTT
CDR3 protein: CASSFRDNEKLFF

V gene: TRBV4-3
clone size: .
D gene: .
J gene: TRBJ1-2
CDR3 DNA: TGCGCCAGCAGCCAAGTGAGGAACCGGATTGGCTACACCTTC
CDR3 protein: CASSQVRNRIGYTF

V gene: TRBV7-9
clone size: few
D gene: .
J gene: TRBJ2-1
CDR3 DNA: TGTGCCAGCAGCTTAGTTGGCACCTACAATGAGCAGTTCTTC
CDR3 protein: CASSLVGTYNEQFF

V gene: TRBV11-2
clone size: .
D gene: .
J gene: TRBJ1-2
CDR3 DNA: TGTGCCAGCAGCTTAGATCTGGGGACTTCCTATGGCTACACCTTC
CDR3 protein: CASSLDLGTSYGYTF

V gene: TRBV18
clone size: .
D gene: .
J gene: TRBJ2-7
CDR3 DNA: TGTGCCAGCTCTCGAACTTCCCGGACAGCCTCCTACGAGCAGTACTTC
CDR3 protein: CASSRTSRTASYEQYF

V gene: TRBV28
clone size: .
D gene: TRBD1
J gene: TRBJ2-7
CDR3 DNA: TGTGCCAGCAGTCCTACCCGGACAGGGGGCGCCTACGAGCAGTACTTC
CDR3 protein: CASSPTRTGGAYEQYF

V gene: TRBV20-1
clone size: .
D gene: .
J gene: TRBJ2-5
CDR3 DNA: TGCAGTGCTAGACGGGGGGAGACCCAGTACTTC
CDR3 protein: CSARRGETQYF

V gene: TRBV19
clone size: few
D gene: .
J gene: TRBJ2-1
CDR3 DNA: TGTGCCAGTAGTGGAGGTTCGGTGCCCTACAATGAGCAGTTCTTC
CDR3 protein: CASSGGSVPYNEQFF

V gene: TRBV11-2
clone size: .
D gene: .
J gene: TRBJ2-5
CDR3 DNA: TGTGCCAGCAGCTTTGCCGGGACAACAGGGTGGGAGACCCAGTACTTC
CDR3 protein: CASSFAGTTGWETQYF

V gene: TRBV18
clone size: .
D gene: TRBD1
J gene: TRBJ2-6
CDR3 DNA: TGTGCCAGCTCCCGGACAGGGAGCTCTGGGGCCAACGTCCTGACTTTC
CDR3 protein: CASSRTGSSGANVLTF

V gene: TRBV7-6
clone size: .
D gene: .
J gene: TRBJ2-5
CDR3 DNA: TGTGCCAGCAGCTTTGTAGAAGAGACCCAGTACTTC
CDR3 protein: CASSFVEETQYF

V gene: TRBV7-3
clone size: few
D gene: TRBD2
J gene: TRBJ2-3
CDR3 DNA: TGTGCCAGCAGCCCCCAAGGGACTACCACAGATACGCAGTATTTT
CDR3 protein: CASSPQGTTTDTQYF

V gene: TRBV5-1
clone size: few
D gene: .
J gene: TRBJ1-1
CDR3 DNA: TGCGCCAGCAGCTCCGCGACAGTGAACACTGAAGCTTTCTTT
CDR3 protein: CASSSATVNTEAFF

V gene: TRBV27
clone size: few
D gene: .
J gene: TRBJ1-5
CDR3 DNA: TGTGCCAGCAGTTTAGGGGCAGGTTATCAGCCCCAGCATTTT
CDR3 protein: CASSLGAGYQPQHF

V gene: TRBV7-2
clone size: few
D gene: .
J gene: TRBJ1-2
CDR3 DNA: TGTGCCAGCAGCTTAGTTGTCAGGAACTATGGCTACACCTTC
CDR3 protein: CASSLVVRNYGYTF

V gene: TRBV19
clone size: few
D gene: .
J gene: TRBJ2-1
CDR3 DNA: TGTGCCAGTACTAGCGTCAACTCCTACAATGAGCAGTTCTTC
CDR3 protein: CASTSVNSYNEQFF

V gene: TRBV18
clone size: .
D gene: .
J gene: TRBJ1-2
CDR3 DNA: TGTGCCAGCTCACCTAACAGGGAAGATGGCTACACCTTC
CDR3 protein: CASSPNREDGYTF